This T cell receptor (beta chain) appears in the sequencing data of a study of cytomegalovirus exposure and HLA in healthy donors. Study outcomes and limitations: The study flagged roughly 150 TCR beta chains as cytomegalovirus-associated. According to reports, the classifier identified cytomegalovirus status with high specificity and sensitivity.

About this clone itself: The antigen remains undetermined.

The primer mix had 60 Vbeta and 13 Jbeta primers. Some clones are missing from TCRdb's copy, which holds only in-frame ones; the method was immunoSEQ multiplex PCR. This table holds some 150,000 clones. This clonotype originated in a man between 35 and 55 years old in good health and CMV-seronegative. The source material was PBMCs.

DNA of the CDR3: TGTGCCAGCAGCCCTCGGACAGGGGTGAGAGAGCAGTACTTC. It is translated as CASSPRTGVREQYF. The genes are TRBV6-1 and TRBJ2-7; TRBD1 matches 9 bases. CDR3 size: 14 residues. The germline CDR1 and CDR2 sequences are MNHNS and SASEGT. The junction had 10 bases not matched to a gene; V was cut back by 6 bases and J by 7 bases.